The 21 T cell receptor beta chains below come from one sample, sequenced in a study of human T cells and chemical hapten exposure. Whole blood, unfractionated, served as the material for total RNA extraction. TCRdb reprocessed the 5' RACE reads with MiXCR, giving one entry per CDR3 protein. The table records approximately 81,000 distinct CDR3 sequences, approximately 8% of them present only once. These receptors all come from a male donor in good health.

This chain connects TRBV12-3 or TRBV12-4 to TRBJ1-3; D is unclear. This CDR3 region has 13 residues. Deletions cut 3 bases from V and 3 bases from J, with 6 bases between. This CDR3 is CASSLNGGNTIYF. The CDR3 nucleotides read TGTGCCAGCAGTTTGAACGGTGGAAACACCATATATTTT.

This clonotype turned up a few times. CDR3 region: CAISGGGHEQYF. Written as DNA, the CDR3 is TGTGCCATCAGTGGGGGTGGACACGAGCAGTACTTC. V is TRBV10-3 and J is TRBJ2-7, with no clear D. Germline CDR1 reads ENHRY; CDR2 reads SYGVKD. V gave up 4 bases and J gave up 5 bases, with 9 bases separating them. The CDR3 is made up of 12 amino acids.

This CDR3 reads CSAPSGPFTDTQYF. For the CDR3, the DNA is TGCAGTGCTCCCAGCGGGCCCTTCACAGATACGCAGTATTTT. The chain joins TRBV20-1 to TRBJ2-3; D is possibly TRBD2 (6 bases). V lost 5 bases and J 2 bases, leaving 14 bases between the germline ends. The V gene's germline CDR1 is DFQATT and CDR2 SNEGSKA (reference sequence). The CDR3 sequence is 14 residues long.

The rearrangement uses TRBV9 and TRBJ2-7; 8 nucleotides match TRBD2. There are 13 residues in the CDR3. Germline V gives CDR1 SGDLS, CDR2 YYNGEE. Trimming at V came to 3 bases and at J to 6 bases, leaving 5 bases not matched to a gene. CDR3 in amino acids: CASSAGGGAEQYF. In nucleotides, the CDR3 is TGTGCCAGCAGCGCCGGGGGGGGAGCCGAGCAGTACTTC.

This clonotype was counted a few times. The V and J genes are TRBV19 and TRBJ2-5, with D unresolved. V gave up 3 bases and J gave up 7 bases, with 21 bases separating them. Germline-derived CDR1 and CDR2 are LNHDA and SQIVND (reference sequence). This CDR3 has 16 amino acids. In DNA form, the CDR3 reads TGTGCCAGTAGTATCGGTTCGTCTTGGGCTGGCGGGACCCAGTACTTC. Amino acid sequence: CASSIGSSWAGGTQYF.

This clonotype has at least ten counts. The chain links TRBV12-3 or TRBV12-4 to TRBJ2-3, with D perhaps TRBD2 (6 bases). This CDR3 is 15 amino acids long. The V and J ends lost 2 bases and 5 bases respectively, with 14 bases between them. The CDR3 nucleotides are TGTGCCAGCAGTTTAAATGGGCTAGCGAGAGATACGCAGTATTTT. It specifies CASSLNGLARDTQYF.

The chain links TRBV4-2 to TRBJ1-2, with D possibly TRBD1 on 6 matching bases. CDR3 length: 16 amino acids. The V gene's germline CDR1 is LGHNA and CDR2 YNFKEQ. Trimming removed 0 bases from V and 2 bases from J, with 13 bases in between. The CDR3 sequence: CASSQDHGTSNYGYTF. CDR3 nucleotides: TGTGCCAGCAGCCAAGATCACGGGACATCGAACTATGGCTACACCTTC.

Only a few counts were recorded for this clonotype. The chain is built from TRBV15 and TRBJ2-3; D uncertain. The CDR3 totals 14 residues. Per germline, CDR1 LNHNV and CDR2 YYDKDF (reference sequence). The V end lost 6 bases, the J end lost 7 bases, and 17 bases lay between the germline ends. The CDR3 nucleotides read TGTGCCACCAGTGAGGACCTAGAAATTAATACGCAGTATTTT. Encoded protein: CATSEDLEINTQYF.

This clonotype was found a few times. The chain is built from TRBV12-3 or TRBV12-4 and TRBJ1-1; D is ambiguous. V lost 2 bases to trimming and J lost 1 base, with 8 bases between them. This CDR3 has 14 residues. The CDR3 sequence: CASSLSEPNTEAFF. The CDR3 DNA follows: TGTGCCAGCAGTTTATCAGAACCGAACACTGAAGCTTTCTTT.

CDR3 residues: CASSIGTRPQFF. CDR3 DNA: TGTGCCAGCAGCATTGGGACACGACCGCAGTTCTTC. The chain employs TRBV13 and TRBJ2-1, with D possibly TRBD1 on 6 matching bases. V was shortened by 5 bases and J by 12 bases, with 14 bases between the two germline ends. This CDR3 is built from 12 residues. Germline CDR1 reads PRHDT; CDR2 reads FYEKMQ (reference sequence).

This clonotype was recorded a few times. The J gene is TRBJ2-5, the V gene TRBV6-5, with TRBD2 matching 10 bases. V was pared by 0 bases and J by 5 bases, with 9 bases of the junction left unmatched. The CDR3 covers 17 residues. Germline V lookup: CDR1 MNHEY, CDR2 SVGAGI. The CDR3 reads CASSYSMALAGVETQYF. Here the CDR3 DNA reads TGTGCCAGCAGTTACTCGATGGCCCTAGCGGGAGTTGAGACCCAGTACTTC.

This clonotype was picked up a small number of times. The chain couples TRBV13 to TRBJ2-4, with TRBD1 matching 7 bases. This CDR3 is 18 amino acids long. The trim removed 5 bases at V and 0 bases at J, leaving 13 bases unmatched. CDR1 PRHDT and CDR2 FYEKMQ come from the germline V gene (reference sequence). CDR3 residues: CASSPRQGLVSAKNIQYF. The CDR3 DNA reads TGTGCCAGCAGCCCCAGACAGGGTCTAGTGTCAGCCAAAAACATTCAGTACTTC.

The table lists this clonotype with a few counts. The V and J genes are TRBV29-1 and TRBJ2-2, with D maybe TRBD2 (6 bases). The CDR3 is 13 residues long. Between the trimmed V and J ends, which lost 3 bases and 6 bases, there was a span of 11 bases. Germline V gives CDR1 SQVTM, CDR2 ANQGSEA. CDR3 DNA sequence: TGCAGCGTTGAGGGGGACTTCGCCGGGGAGCTGTTTTTT. This translates into CSVEGDFAGELFF.

The rearrangement links TRBV19 to TRBJ2-1; no clear D gene. The V gene's germline CDR1 is LNHDA and CDR2 SQIVND (reference sequence). The germline V and J ends were trimmed by 1 base and 6 bases, with 16 bases remaining between them. This CDR3 has 16 residues. This CDR3 reads CASSIGKLSPRNEQFF. DNA for the CDR3: TGTGCCAGTAGTATAGGAAAACTTAGCCCTCGCAATGAGCAGTTCTTC.

This clonotype came up a few times. This chain connects TRBV5-1 to TRBJ1-1, with D maybe TRBD1 (5 bases). Germline loops: CDR1 SGHRS, CDR2 YFSETQ. The CDR3 length is 14 residues. V shed 4 bases and J shed 1 base, with 11 bases lying between them. The CDR3 DNA reads as TGCGCCAGCAGCCCAGCCGGGGGGAACACTGAAGCTTTCTTT. It codes for CASSPAGGNTEAFF.

V is TRBV6-5 and J is TRBJ2-7; D call uncertain. Per the germline V gene, CDR1 is MNHEY and CDR2 is SVGAGI. Between the trimmed V and J ends, which lost 0 bases and 0 bases, there was a span of 12 bases. The CDR3 sequence is 16 residues long. Here the CDR3 DNA reads TGTGCCAGCAGTTACTCGATCAGTTCACACTCCTACGAGCAGTACTTC. This codes for CASSYSISSHSYEQYF.

The chain links TRBV6-4 to TRBJ1-6; no clear D. This CDR3 has 14 amino acids. Germline values: CDR1 MRHNA, CDR2 SNTAGT. Trimming took 3 bases from V and 5 from J, leaving 8 bases between them. DNA for the CDR3: TGTGCCAGCAGTGAGGCAGCAGATAATTCACCCCTCCACTTT. The encoded protein is CASSEAADNSPLHF.

This clonotype was counted at least ten times. The rearrangement links TRBV6-5 to TRBJ1-6, with D tentatively TRBD1 (5 bases). The CDR3 consists of 18 residues. The germline gives CDR1 MNHEY, CDR2 SVGAGI. The ends were cut back, 4 bases at V and 7 bases at J, with 23 bases in the middle. The CDR3 sequence: CASSSPQAASFGNSPLHF. CDR3 DNA: TGTGCCAGCAGTTCCCCACAGGCCGCCAGCTTTGGGAATTCACCCCTCCACTTT.

This clonotype was observed many times. The chain is built from TRBV12-3 or TRBV12-4 and TRBJ1-2; D is perhaps TRBD1 (5 bases). Deletions cut 2 bases from V and 5 bases from J, with 15 bases between. This CDR3 contains 15 residues. In DNA, the CDR3 is TGTGCCAGCAGTTTAATAGGGGAGGTATCGTATGGCTACACCTTC. Amino acid sequence: CASSLIGEVSYGYTF.

This clonotype was counted only a few times. The rearrangement uses TRBV14 and TRBJ1-1; 8 nucleotides agree with TRBD1. CDR3 length equals 16 residues. Germline CDR1 SGHDN, CDR2 FVKESK. Trimming at V came to 4 bases and at J to 0 bases, leaving 7 bases not matched to a gene. In nucleotides, the CDR3 is TGTGCCAGCAGCCTTCGGACAGGGCGAATGAACACTGAAGCTTTCTTT. Translating gives CASSLRTGRMNTEAFF.

The chain combines TRBV7-2 with TRBJ1-4; maybe TRBD1 (6 bases). Between the trimmed V and J ends, which lost 7 bases and 8 bases, there was a span of 23 bases. The germline gives CDR1 SGHTA, CDR2 FQGNSA. The CDR3 has 16 amino acids. In DNA, the CDR3 is TGTGCCAGCACCCCATTCGGGGGGGCTATTATGGAAAAACTGTTTTTT. It is translated as CASTPFGGAIMEKLFF. Full variable domain (outside the CDR3, taken from reference TRBV7-2 and TRBJ1-4): GAGVSQSPSNKVTEKGKDVELRCDPISGHTALYWYRQSLGQGLEFLIYFQGNSAPDKSGLPSDRFSAERTGGSVSTLTIQRTQQEDSAVYLCASTPFGGAIMEKLFFGSGTQLSVL.